The entry below describes one TCR beta chain. Its antigen has not been determined. Base qualities are not recorded, but no much larger clone differs from it by a single base. Hyperthyroidism patients were newly diagnosed, had a disease duration of under 2 months, and were aged 18 to 65 years. Patients with uncontrolled infections, other autoimmune diseases, pregnancy or lactation were excluded. Clinical symptoms, serum thyroxine and TRAb, thyroid ultrasound, and orbital computed tomography formed the basis for the diagnoses. Blood from progressor patients was drawn when they were first diagnosed with hyperthyroidism, before any ophthalmopathy symptoms appeared. Ficoll-Paque density gradient centrifugation was used to isolate PBMCs from about 9.4 ml of fresh peripheral blood. Progressor patients were initially diagnosed with Graves' hyperthyroidism and developed ophthalmopathy during follow-up. Trizol reagent was used to extract total RNA, and RNA quality was then checked on an Agilent 2100 Bioanalyzer.

The CDR3 contains 14 residues, cysteine and phenylalanine counted. Left in the record is the CDR3 DNA by itself, 42 bases read in frame from the first base. Cut back by 1 base and 4 bases, the V and J ends lie 13 bases apart. From a lookup of the germline V gene (reference sequence), CDR1 and CDR2 are GTSNPN and SVGIG. The sample belongs to a study of T cells in Graves' hyperthyroidism and ophthalmopathy (dated by TCRdb to the late 2010s). Regarding the complete study: Peripheral blood samples were taken at initial diagnosis, before any treatment was given. TCR V-J signatures able to tell the groups apart were searched for in a discovery cohort of 90 to 100 patients, of whom over 40 had Graves' ophthalmopathy and about 60 had stable Graves' hyperthyroidism. Prospective prediction of ophthalmopathy was tested in an independent validation cohort of about 19 hyperthyroidism patients and some 17 patients who later progressed to ophthalmopathy. The roughly 91 discovery patients were randomly divided into training and test sets at a 7:3 ratio. The study also compared thyroid tissue and blood T-cell repertoires from roughly 6 Graves' hyperthyroidism patients. Once sampling was done, hyperthyroidism patients were given methimazole at a starting dose of 30 mg daily, whereas ophthalmopathy patients were given high-dose intravenous methylprednisolone. According to the paper, TCR Vbeta CDR3 sequencing was carried out on some 140 peripheral blood samples, which came from 40 to 45 ophthalmopathy, around 75 hyperthyroidism and about 17 progressor patients.

General findings and caveats noted by the study authors: Sample size was not statistically predetermined, and investigators were not blinded to group allocation. Ophthalmopathy was separated from stable hyperthyroidism by a 13 V-J signature model, with just over 85% sensitivity and approximately 84% specificity obtained in cross-validation and 80%/75% obtained in testing. During validation, the model predicted progression to ophthalmopathy a median of approximately 7 months ahead of onset, with approximately 70% sensitivity and 72% to 80% specificity. Most expanded thyroid clonotypes (frequency above 0.001) were also detected in blood, suggesting blood repertoires may reflect thyroid immune responses.

The TCR beta CDR3 regions were amplified from RNA transcripts. The TCR CDR3 was subjected to a first round of RT-PCR using the HTBI primer set and the Qiagen OneStep RT-PCR kit. Libraries were constructed in a second round of multiplex PCR, after which size selection and purification were performed. Paired-end sequencing of the libraries was performed with 100 bp reads on an Illumina HiSeq2000. Processing in the source paper ran as follows. SOAPnuke was used to process the raw data, throwing out any read that contained adapters or uncalled bases, had a mean Phred below 15, or lacked an exact constant-primer or identifier match. High-quality paired reads were merged using COPE v1.2.5, and each unique nucleotide sequence was defined as a clonotype. Clonotypes were aligned to IMGT TRBV, TRBD and TRBJ reference segments using MiTCR v1.1. Only V-J combinations with frequency above 0.0001, covering 98% to 99.2% of repertoires, were analysed. A TCS score was defined as the ratio between F50 (clonal expansion) and ExV (chaos), using BLOSUM62-based TCRdist between CDR3 peptides within each V-J. Welch's t-statistics and random forest reduced roughly 500 V-J features to roughly 13, which were used in a naive Bayes classifier (R e1071). The public reads were reprocessed in TCRdb via fastp at Q25 and MiXCR, keeping in-frame beta chains. Rows merge per CDR3 protein into single entries with the most common DNA and genes. The V and J calls here are based on TCRdb, not the publication. The sample data list roughly 180,000 distinct CDR3 sequences, and just under 9.5% of these were observed just once. Approximately 24% of the sample is in the top ten clones.

The receptor was derived from a woman aged 18-29 years with Graves' hyperthyroidism that later progressed to Graves' ophthalmopathy. The V gene is TRBV30 and the J gene is TRBJ1-2; the D region possibly corresponds to TRBD1 (5 bases align). The sample taken for sequencing was blood. The CDR3 protein sequence reads: CAWSGGVLGYGYTF. The bases are TGTGCCTGGAGTGGGGGGGTGTTGGGCTATGGCTACACCTTC.